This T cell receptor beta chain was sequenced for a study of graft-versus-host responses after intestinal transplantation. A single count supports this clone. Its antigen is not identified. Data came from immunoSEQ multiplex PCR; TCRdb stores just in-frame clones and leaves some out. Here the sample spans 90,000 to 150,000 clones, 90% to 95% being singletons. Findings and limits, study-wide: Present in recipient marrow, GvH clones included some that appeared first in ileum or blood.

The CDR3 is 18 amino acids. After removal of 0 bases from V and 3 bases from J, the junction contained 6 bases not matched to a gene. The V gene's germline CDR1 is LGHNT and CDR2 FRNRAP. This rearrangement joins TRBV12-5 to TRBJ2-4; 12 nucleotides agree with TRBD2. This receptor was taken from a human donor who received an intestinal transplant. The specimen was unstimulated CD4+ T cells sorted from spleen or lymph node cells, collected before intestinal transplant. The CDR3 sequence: CASGLVPLAGGGKNIQYF. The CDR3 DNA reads TGTGCTAGTGGTTTGGTCCCACTAGCGGGGGGAGGCAAAAACATTCAGTACTTC. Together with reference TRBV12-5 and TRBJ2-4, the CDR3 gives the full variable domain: DARVTQTPRHKVTEMGQEVTMRCQPILGHNTVFWYRQTMMQGLELLAYFRNRAPLDDSGMPKDRFSAEMPDATLATLKIQPSEPRDSAVYFCASGLVPLAGGGKNIQYFGAGTRLSVL.